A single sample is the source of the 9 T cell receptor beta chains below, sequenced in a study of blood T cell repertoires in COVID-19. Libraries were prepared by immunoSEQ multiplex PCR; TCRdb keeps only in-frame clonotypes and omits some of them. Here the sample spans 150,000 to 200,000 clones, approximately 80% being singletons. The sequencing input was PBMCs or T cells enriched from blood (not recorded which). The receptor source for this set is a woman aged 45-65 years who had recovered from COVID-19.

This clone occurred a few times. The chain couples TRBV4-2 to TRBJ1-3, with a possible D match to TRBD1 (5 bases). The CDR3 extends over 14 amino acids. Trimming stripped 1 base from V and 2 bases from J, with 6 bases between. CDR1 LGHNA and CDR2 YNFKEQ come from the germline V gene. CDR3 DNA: TGTGCCAGCAGCCAAGGGGGGGCTGGAAACACCATATATTTT. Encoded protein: CASSQGGAGNTIYF.

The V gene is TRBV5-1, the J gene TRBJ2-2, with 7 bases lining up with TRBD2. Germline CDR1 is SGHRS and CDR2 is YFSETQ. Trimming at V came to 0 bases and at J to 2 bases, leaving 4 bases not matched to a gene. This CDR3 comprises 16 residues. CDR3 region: CASSLGLAANTGELFF. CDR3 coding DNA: TGCGCCAGCAGCTTGGGCCTAGCGGCCAACACCGGGGAGCTGTTTTTT.

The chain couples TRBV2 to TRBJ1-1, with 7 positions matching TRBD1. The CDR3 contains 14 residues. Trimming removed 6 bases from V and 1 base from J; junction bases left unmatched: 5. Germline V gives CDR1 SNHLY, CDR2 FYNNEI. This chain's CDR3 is CASSPRTGNTEAFF. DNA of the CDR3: TGTGCCAGCAGCCCCCGGACAGGGAACACTGAAGCTTTCTTT.

CDR3 in amino acids: CAWSRTGVEQYF. The CDR3 DNA reads TGTGCCTGGAGCCGGACTGGAGTCGAGCAGTACTTC. This chain joins TRBV30 and TRBJ2-7; D may be TRBD2 (5 bases). V lost 3 bases to trimming and J lost 6 bases, with 12 bases between them. This CDR3 spans 12 amino acids. Germline values: CDR1 GTSNPN, CDR2 SVGIG (reference sequence).

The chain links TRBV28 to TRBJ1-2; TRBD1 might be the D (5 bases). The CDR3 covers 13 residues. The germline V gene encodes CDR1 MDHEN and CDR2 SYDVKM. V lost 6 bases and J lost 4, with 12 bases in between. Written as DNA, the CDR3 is TGTGCCAGCAGCGAGACAGAGATCTATGGCTACACCTTC. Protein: CASSETEIYGYTF.

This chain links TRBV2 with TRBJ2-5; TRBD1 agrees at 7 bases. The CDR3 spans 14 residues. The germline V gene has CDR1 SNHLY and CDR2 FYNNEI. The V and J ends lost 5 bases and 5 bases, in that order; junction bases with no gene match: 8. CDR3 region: CASSLGQNFETQYF. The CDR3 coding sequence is TGTGCCAGCAGTCTGGGACAGAACTTCGAGACCCAGTACTTC.

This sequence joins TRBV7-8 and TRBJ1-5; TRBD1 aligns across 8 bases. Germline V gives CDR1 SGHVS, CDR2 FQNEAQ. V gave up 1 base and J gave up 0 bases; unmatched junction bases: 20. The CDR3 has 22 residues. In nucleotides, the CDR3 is TGTGCCAGCAGCTTAGATGGAGGGGACGCAGGGGGCACCTGGATTAGCAATCAGCCCCAGCATTTT. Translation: CASSLDGGDAGGTWISNQPQHF.

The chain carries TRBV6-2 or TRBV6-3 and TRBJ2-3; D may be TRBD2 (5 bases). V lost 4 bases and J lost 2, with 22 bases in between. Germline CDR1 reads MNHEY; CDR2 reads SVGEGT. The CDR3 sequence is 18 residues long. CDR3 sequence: CASSSPLEKRRTTDTQYF. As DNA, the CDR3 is TGTGCCAGCAGTTCCCCTCTAGAAAAGCGGAGGACCACAGATACGCAGTATTTT.

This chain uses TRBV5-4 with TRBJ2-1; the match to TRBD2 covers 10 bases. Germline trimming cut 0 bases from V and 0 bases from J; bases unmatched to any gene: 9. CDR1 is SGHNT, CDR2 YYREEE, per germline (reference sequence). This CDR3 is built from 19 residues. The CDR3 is CASSLEITSGVSSYNEQFF. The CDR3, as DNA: TGTGCCAGCAGCTTGGAAATAACTAGCGGGGTGAGCTCCTACAATGAGCAGTTCTTC.